This T cell receptor beta chain was sequenced during a study of radiotherapy plus CTLA-4 blockade in lung cancer. Assay: immunoSEQ multiplex PCR; the TCRdb copy retains only in-frame clones and omits some. This sample has approximately 30,000 clones; 81% occur once, and the top ten carry roughly 25%. The TCR sequence derives from a human donor with non-small cell lung cancer that progressed on radiotherapy plus ipilimumab. Source: peripheral blood, taken from a patient treated with radiotherapy plus ipilimumab.

The CDR3 coding sequence is TGTGCCAGCAGCTCGGGACTAGCGGACACCGGGGAGCTGTTTTTT. It specifies CASSSGLADTGELFF. The chain combines TRBV11-2 with TRBJ2-2, with TRBD2 matching 11 bases. Germline V gene data show CDR1 as SGHAT and CDR2 as FQNNGV. V trimming: 4 bases; J trimming: 3 bases; junction bases outside the gene matches: 1. The CDR3 consists of 15 residues.